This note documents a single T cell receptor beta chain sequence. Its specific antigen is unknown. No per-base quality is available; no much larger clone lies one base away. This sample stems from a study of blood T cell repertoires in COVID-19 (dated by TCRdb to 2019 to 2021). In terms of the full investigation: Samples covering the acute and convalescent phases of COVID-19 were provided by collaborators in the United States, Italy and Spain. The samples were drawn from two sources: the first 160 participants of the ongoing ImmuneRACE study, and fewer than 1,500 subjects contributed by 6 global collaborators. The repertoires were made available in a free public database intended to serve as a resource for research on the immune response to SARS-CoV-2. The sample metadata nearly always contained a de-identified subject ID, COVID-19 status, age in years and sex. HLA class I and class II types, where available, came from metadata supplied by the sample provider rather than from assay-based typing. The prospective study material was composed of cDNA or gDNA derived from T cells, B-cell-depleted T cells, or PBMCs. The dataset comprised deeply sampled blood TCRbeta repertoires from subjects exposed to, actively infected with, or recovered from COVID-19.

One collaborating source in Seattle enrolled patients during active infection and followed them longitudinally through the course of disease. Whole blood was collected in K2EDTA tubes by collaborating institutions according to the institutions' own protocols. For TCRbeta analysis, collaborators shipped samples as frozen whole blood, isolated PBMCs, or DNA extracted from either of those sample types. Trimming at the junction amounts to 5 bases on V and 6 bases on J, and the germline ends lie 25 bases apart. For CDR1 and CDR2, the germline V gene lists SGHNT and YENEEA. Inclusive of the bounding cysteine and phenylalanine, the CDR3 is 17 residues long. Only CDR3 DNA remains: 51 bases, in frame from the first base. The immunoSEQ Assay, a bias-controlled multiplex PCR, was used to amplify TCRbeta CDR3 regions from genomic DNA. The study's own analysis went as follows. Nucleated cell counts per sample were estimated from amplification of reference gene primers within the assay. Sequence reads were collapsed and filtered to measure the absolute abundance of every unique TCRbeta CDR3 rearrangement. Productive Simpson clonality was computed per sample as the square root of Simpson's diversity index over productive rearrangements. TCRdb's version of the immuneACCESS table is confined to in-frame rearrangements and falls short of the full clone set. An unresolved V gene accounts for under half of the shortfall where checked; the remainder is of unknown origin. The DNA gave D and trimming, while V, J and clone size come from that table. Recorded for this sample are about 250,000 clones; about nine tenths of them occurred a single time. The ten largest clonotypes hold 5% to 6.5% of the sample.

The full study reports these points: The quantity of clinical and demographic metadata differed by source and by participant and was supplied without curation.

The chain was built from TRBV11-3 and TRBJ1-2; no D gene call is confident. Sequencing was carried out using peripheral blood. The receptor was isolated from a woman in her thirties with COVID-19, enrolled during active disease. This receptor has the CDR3 CASSPQISPAGSHGYTF. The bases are TGTGCCAGCAGCCCCCAAATTTCCCCAGCCGGGAGCCATGGCTACACCTTC.